The clone carrying this T cell receptor (beta chain) has a handful of counts. As yet, its antigen is unknown. V lost 2 bases and J 9 bases, leaving 14 bases between the germline ends. CDR1 MGHDK and CDR2 SYGVNS come from the germline V gene. The CDR3 is 14 amino acids. This specimen comes from a study of response to subunit inactivated influenza vaccine. TCRdb fed the RT-PCR reads into MiXCR, producing one record per CDR3 protein. The repertoire includes about 650,000 distinct CDR3 sequences, 15% to 19% of them detected once, and roughly 12% sits in the top ten. Study-wide results and limits: The authors put forward the suggestion that each seasonal influenza vaccination may bring in only a limited number of new T cells.

This clonotype originated in a man aged 50 to 59 who received an inactivated influenza vaccine. The specimen was PBMCs from blood, collected 12 days after vaccination. The chain recombines TRBV25-1 with TRBJ2-1; D is ambiguous. This CDR3 is CASSEGARISEQFF. Here the CDR3 DNA reads TGTGCCAGCAGTGAAGGAGCTAGGATAAGTGAGCAGTTCTTC.